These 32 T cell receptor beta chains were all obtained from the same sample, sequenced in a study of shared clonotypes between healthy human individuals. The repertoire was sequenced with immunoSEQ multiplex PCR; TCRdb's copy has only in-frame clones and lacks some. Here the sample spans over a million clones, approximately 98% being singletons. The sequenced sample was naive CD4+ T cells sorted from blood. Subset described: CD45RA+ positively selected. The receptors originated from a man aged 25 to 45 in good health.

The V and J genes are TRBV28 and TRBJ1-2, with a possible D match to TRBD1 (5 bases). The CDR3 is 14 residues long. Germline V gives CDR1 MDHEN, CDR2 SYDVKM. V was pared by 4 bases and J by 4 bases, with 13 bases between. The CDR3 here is CASSSPGAGYGYTF. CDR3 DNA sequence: TGTGCCAGCAGTTCCCCCGGGGCTGGCTATGGCTACACCTTC.

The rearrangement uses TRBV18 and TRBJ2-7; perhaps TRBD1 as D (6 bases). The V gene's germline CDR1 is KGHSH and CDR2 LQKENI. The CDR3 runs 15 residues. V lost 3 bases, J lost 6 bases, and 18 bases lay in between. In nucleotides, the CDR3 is TGTGCCAGCTCACCTACTAGGGACAAAGGTGGCGAGCAGTACTTC. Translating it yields CASSPTRDKGGEQYF.

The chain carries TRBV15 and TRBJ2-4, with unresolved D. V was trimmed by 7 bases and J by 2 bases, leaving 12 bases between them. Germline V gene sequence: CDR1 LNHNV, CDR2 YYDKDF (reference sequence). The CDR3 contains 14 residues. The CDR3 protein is CATTEGRSKNIQYF. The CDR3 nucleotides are TGTGCCACCACAGAAGGAAGATCCAAAAACATTCAGTACTTC. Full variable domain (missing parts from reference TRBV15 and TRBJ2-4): DAMVIQNPRYQVTQFGKPVTLSCSQTLNHNVMYWYQQKSSQAPKLLFHYYDKDFNNEADTPDNFQSRRPNTSFCFLDIRSPGLGDTAMYLCATTEGRSKNIQYFGAGTRLSVL.

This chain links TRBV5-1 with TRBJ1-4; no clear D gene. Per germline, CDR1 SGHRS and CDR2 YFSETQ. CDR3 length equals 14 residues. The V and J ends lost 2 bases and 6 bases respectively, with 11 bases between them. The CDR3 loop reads CASSFGPVDEKLFF. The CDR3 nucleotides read TGCGCCAGCAGCTTCGGGCCGGTGGATGAAAAACTGTTTTTT.

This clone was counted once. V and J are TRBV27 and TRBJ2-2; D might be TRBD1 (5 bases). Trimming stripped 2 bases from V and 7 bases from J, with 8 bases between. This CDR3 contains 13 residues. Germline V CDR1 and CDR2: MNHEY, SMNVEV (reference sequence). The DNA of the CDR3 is TGTGCCAGCAGTTTACAGGGTCGCGGGGAGCTGTTTTTT. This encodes CASSLQGRGELFF.

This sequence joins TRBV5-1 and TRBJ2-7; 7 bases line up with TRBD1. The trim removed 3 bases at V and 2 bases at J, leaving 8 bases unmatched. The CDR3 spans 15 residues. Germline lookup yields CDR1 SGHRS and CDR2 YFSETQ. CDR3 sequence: CASSSYAGTAYEQYF. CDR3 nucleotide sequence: TGCGCCAGCAGCTCATATGCCGGGACAGCCTACGAGCAGTACTTC. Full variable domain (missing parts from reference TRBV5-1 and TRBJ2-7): KAGVTQTPRYLIKTRGQQVTLSCSPISGHRSVSWYQQTPGQGLQFLFEYFSETQRNKGNFPGRFSGRQFSNSRSEMNVSTLELGDSALYLCASSSYAGTAYEQYFGPGTRLTVT.

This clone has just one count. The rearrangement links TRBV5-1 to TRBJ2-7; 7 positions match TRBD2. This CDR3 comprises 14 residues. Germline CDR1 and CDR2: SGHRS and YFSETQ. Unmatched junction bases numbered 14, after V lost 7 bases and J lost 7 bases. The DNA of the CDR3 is TGCGCCAGCGGGAATGGGGGAGGGCCGGGGGAGCAGTACTTC. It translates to CASGNGGGPGEQYF.

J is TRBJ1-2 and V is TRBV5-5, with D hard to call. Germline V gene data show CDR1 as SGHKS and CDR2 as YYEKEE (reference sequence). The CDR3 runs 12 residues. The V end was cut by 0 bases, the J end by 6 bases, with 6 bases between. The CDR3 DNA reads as TGTGCCAGCAGCTTGGGCCGGGATGGCTACACCTTC. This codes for CASSLGRDGYTF. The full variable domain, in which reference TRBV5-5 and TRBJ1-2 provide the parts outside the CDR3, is DAGVTQSPTHLIKTRGQQVTLRCSPISGHKSVSWYQQVLGQGPQFIFQYYEKEERGRGNFPDRFSARQFPNYSSELNVNALLLGDSALYLCASSLGRDGYTFGSGTRLTVV.

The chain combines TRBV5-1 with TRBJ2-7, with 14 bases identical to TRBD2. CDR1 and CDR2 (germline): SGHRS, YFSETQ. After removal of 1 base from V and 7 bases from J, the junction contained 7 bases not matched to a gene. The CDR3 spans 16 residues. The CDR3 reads CASSLQGLAGVREQYF. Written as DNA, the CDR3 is TGCGCCAGCAGCTTGCAGGGACTAGCGGGAGTACGAGAGCAGTACTTC.

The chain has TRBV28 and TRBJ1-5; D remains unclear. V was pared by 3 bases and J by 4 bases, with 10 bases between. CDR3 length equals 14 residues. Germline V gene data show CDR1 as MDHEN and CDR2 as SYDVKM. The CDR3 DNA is TGTGCCAGCAGTTTCAGAAGGGAGAATCAGCCCCAGCATTTT. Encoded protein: CASSFRRENQPQHF. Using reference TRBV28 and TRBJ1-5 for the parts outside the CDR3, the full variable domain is DVKVTQSSRYLVKRTGEKVFLECVQDMDHENMFWYRQDPGLGLRLIYFSYDVKMKEKGDIPEGYSVSREKKERFSLILESASTNQTSMYLCASSFRRENQPQHFGDGTRLSIL.

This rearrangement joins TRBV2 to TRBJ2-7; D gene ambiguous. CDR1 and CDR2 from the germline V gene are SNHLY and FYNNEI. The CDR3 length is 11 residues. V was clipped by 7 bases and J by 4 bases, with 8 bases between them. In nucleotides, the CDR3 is TGTGCCAGCACAGCGTTTTACGAGCAGTACTTC. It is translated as CASTAFYEQYF.

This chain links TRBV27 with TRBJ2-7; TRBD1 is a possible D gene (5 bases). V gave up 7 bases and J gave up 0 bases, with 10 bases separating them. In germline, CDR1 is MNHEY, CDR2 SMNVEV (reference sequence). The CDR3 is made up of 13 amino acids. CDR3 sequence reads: CASKLRGSYEQYF. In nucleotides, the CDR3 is TGTGCCAGCAAACTTAGGGGCTCCTACGAGCAGTACTTC.

The CDR3 spells CASSLDFLGTEAFF. The CDR3 DNA follows: TGTGCCAGCAGCTTAGACTTTCTGGGTACTGAAGCTTTCTTT. V and J are TRBV7-2 and TRBJ1-1; D is unresolved. Germline V gives CDR1 SGHTA, CDR2 FQGNSA. The germline V and J ends were trimmed by 1 base and 5 bases, with 11 bases remaining between them. The CDR3 has 14 amino acids.

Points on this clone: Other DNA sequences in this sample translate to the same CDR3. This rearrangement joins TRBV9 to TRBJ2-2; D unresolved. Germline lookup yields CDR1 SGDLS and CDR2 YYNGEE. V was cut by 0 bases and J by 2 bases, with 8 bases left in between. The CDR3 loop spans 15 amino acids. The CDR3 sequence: CASSVAGDNTGELFF. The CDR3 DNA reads TGTGCCAGCAGCGTAGCCGGCGATAACACCGGGGAGCTGTTTTTT. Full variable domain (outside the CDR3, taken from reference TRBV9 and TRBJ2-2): DSGVTQTPKHLITATGQRVTLRCSPRSGDLSVYWYQQSLDQGLQFLIQYYNGEERAKGNILERFSAQQFPDLHSELNLSSLELGDSALYFCASSVAGDNTGELFFGEGSRLTVL.

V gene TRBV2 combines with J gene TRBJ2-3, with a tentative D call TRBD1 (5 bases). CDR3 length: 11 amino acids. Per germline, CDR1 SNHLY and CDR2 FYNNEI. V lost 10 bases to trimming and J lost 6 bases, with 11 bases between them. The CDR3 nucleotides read TGTGCCACCCAGGGATCCGATACGCAGTATTTT. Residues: CATQGSDTQYF. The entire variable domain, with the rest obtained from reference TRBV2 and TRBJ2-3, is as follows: EPEVTQTPSHQVTQMGQEVILRCVPISNHLYFYWYRQILGQKVEFLVSFYNNEISEKSEIFDDQFSVERPDGSNFTLKIRSTKLEDSAMYFCATQGSDTQYFGPGTRLTVL.

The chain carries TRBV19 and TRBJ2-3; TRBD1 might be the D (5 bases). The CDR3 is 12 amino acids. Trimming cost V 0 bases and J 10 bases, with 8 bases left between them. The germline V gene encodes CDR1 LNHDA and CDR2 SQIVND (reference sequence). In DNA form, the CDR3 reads TGTGCCAGTAGTATAGACAGGGTTTCGCAGTATTTT. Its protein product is CASSIDRVSQYF.

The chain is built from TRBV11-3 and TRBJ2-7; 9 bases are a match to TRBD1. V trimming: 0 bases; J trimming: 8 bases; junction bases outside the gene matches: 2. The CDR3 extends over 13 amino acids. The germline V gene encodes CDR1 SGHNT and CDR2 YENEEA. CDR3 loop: CASSLEGTGQQYF. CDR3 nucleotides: TGTGCCAGCAGCTTAGAAGGGACAGGGCAGCAGTACTTC.

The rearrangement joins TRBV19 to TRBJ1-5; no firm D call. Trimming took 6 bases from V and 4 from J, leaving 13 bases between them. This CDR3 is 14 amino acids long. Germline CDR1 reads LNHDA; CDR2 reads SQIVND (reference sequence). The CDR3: CASRTSEGNQPQHF. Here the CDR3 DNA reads TGTGCCAGTAGAACCTCGGAAGGTAATCAGCCCCAGCATTTT.

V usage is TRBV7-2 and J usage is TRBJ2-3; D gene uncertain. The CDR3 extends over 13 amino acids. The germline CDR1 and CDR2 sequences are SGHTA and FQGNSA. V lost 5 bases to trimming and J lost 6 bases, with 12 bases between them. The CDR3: CASSPPNSDTQYF. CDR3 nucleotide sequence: TGTGCCAGCAGCCCCCCCAACAGCGATACGCAGTATTTT.

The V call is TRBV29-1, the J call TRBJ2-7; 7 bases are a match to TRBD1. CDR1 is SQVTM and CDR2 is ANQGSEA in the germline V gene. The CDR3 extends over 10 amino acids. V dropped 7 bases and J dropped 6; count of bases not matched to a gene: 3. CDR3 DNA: TGCAGCGCAGGGGGAATCGAGCAGTACTTC. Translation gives CSAGGIEQYF.

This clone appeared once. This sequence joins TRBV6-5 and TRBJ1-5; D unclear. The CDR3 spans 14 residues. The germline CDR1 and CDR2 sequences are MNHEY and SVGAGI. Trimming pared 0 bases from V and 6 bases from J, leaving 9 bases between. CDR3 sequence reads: CASSYSGNGQPQHF. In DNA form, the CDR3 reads TGTGCCAGCAGTTACTCGGGGAACGGTCAGCCCCAGCATTTT.

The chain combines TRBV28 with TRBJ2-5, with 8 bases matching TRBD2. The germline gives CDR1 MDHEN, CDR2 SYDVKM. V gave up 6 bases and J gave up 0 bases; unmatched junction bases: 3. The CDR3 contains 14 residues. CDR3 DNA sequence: TGTGCCAGCAGAGGTAGCGGGAACCAAGAGACCCAGTACTTC. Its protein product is CASRGSGNQETQYF.

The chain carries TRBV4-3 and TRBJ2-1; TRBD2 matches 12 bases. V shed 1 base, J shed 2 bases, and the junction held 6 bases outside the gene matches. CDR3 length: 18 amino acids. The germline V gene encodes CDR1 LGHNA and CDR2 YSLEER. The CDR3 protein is CASSQVTSGRMTYNEQFF. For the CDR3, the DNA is TGCGCCAGCAGCCAAGTTACTAGCGGGAGGATGACCTACAATGAGCAGTTCTTC.

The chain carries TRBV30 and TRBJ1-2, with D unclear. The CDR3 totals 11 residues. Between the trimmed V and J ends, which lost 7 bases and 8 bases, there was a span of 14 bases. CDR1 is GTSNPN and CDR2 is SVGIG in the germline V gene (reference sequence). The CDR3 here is CASSPGRGYTF. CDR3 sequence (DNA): TGTGCCTCCTCACCCGGGCGAGGCTACACCTTC. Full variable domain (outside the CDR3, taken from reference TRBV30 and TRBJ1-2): SQTIHQWPATLVQPVGSPLSLECTVEGTSNPNLYWYRQAAGRGLQLLFYSVGIGQISSEVPQNLSASRPQDRQFILSSKKLLLSDSGFYLCASSPGRGYTFGSGTRLTVV.

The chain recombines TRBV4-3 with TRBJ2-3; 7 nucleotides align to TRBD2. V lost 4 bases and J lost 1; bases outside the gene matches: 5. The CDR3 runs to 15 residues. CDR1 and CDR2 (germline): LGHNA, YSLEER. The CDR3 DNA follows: TGCGCCAGCAGCCGCCGCGGGGGAGGCACAGATACGCAGTATTTT. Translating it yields CASSRRGGGTDTQYF.

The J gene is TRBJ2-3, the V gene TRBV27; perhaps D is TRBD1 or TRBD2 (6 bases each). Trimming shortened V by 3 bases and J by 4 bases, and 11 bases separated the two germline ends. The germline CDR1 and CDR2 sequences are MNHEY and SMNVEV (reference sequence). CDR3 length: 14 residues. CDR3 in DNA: TGTGCCAGCAGTTTTGGGGGGCAGGCAGATACGCAGTATTTT. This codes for CASSFGGQADTQYF.

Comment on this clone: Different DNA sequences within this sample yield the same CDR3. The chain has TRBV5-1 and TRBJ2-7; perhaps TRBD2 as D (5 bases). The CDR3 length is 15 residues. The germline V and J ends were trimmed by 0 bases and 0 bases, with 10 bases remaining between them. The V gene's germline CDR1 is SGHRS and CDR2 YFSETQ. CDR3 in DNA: TGCGCCAGCAGCTTGGTTGAGGGTAGCTCCTACGAGCAGTACTTC. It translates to CASSLVEGSSYEQYF.

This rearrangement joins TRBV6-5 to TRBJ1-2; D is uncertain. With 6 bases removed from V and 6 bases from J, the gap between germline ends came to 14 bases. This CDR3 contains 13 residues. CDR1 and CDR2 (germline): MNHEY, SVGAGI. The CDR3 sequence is CASSHPTLNGYTF. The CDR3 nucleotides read TGTGCCAGCAGCCACCCGACACTAAATGGCTACACCTTC.

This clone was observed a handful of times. The DNA for the CDR3 is TGTGCCAGCAGCTTAGGGGTTACTAGTACCGGGGAGCTGTTTTTT. This codes for CASSLGVTSTGELFF. This sequence joins TRBV7-7 and TRBJ2-2; D may be TRBD2 (5 bases). CDR3 size: 15 residues. Deletions cut 1 base from V and 5 bases from J, with 11 bases between. From germline, CDR1 is SSHAT and CDR2 FNYEAQ (reference sequence).

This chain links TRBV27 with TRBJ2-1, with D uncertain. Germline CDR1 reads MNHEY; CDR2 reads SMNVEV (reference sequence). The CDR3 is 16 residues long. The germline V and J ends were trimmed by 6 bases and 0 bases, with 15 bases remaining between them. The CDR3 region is CASSDLVRSSYNEQFF. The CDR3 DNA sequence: TGTGCCAGCAGCGATCTAGTCCGAAGCTCCTACAATGAGCAGTTCTTC.

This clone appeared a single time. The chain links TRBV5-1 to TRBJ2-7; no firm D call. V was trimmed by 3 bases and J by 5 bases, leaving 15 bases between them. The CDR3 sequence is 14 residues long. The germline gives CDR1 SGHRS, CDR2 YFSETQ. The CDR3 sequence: CASSSRQVPNEQYF. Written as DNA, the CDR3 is TGCGCCAGCAGCTCACGACAAGTACCTAACGAGCAGTACTTC. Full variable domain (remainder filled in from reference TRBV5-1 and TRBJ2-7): KAGVTQTPRYLIKTRGQQVTLSCSPISGHRSVSWYQQTPGQGLQFLFEYFSETQRNKGNFPGRFSGRQFSNSRSEMNVSTLELGDSALYLCASSSRQVPNEQYFGPGTRLTVT.

The DNA of the CDR3 is TGTGCCAGCAGTGGGGAGGGGCGCGGTAAAGAGACCCAGTACTTC. This sequence encodes CASSGEGRGKETQYF. The chain employs TRBV2 and TRBJ2-5; TRBD2 matches at 7 bases. The V segment lost 4 bases and the J segment 3 bases; nucleotides outside the gene matches: 8. This CDR3 has 15 amino acids. Looked up from germline, CDR1 is SNHLY and CDR2 is FYNNEI. Full variable domain (missing parts from reference TRBV2 and TRBJ2-5): EPEVTQTPSHQVTQMGQEVILRCVPISNHLYFYWYRQILGQKVEFLVSFYNNEISEKSEIFDDQFSVERPDGSNFTLKIRSTKLEDSAMYFCASSGEGRGKETQYFGPGTRLLVL.